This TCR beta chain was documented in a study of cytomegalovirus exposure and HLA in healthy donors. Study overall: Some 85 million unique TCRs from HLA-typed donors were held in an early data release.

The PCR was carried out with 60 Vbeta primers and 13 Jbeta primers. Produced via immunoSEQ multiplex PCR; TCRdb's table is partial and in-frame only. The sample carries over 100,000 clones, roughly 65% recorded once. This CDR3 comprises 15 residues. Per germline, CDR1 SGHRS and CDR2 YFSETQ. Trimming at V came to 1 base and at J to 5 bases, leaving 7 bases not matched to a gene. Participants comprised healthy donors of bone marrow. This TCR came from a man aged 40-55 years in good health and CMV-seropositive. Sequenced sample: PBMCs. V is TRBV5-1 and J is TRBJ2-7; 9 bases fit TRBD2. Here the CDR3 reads CASSLQAGGTNEQYF. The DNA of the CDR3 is TGCGCCAGCAGCTTGCAAGCGGGAGGAACGAACGAGCAGTACTTC. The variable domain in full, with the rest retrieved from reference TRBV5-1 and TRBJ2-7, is KAGVTQTPRYLIKTRGQQVTLSCSPISGHRSVSWYQQTPGQGLQFLFEYFSETQRNKGNFPGRFSGRQFSNSRSEMNVSTLELGDSALYLCASSLQAGGTNEQYFGPGTRLTVT.